The T cell receptor (beta chain) under discussion was sequenced for a study of blood T cell repertoires in COVID-19. Whole-study context: T cells, B-cell-depleted T cells, or PBMCs supplied cDNA or gDNA.

The table came from immunoSEQ multiplex PCR; TCRdb's copy has only in-frame clones and leaves some out. The data hold tens of thousands of clones, with approximately 80% observed a single time. The V gene lost 0 bases and the J gene lost 7 bases, with 8 bases spanning the gap. This CDR3 contains 13 residues. Germline loops: CDR1 SGDLS, CDR2 YYNGEE. This receptor was obtained from a human donor with acute or convalescent COVID-19. The donor label of this sample is uncertain. The V and J genes are TRBV9 and TRBJ1-5, with TRBD1 as a possible D gene (5 bases). The sample taken for sequencing was peripheral blood. The CDR3 DNA follows: TGTGCCAGCAGCGTAGAGGGGAAACAGCCCCAGCATTTT. This codes for CASSVEGKQPQHF.